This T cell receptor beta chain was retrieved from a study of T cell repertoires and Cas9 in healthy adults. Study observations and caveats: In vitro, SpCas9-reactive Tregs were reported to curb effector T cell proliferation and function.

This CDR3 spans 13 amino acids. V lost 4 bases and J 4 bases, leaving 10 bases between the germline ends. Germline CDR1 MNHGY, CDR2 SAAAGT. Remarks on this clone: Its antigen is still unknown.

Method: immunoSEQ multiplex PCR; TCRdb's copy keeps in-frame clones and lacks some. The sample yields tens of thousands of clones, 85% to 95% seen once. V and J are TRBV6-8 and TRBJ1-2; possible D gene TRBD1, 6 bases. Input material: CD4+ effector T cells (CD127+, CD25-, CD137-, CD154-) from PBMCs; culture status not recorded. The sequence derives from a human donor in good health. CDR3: CASSLDSFYGYTF. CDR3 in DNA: TGTGCCAGCAGTTTGGACAGCTTCTATGGCTACACCTTC.